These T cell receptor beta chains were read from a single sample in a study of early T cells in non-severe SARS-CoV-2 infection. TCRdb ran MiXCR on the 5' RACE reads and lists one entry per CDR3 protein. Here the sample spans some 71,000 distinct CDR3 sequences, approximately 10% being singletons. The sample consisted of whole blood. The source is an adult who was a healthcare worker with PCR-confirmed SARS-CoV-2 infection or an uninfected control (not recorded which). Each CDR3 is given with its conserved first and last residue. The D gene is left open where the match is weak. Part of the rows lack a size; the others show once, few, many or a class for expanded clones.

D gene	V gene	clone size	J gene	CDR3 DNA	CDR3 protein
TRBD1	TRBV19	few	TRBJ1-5	TGTGCCACCCTCGGACAGGGTATCAATCAGCCCCAGCATTTT	CATLGQGINQPQHF
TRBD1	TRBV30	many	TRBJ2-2	TGTGCCTGGAGACAGGGGACCGGGGAGCTGTTTTTT	CAWRQGTGELFF
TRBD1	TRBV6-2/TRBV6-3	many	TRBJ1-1	TGTGCCAGCAGTAACGGACAGGGAGGGGTTGTAATTCCTGAAGCTTTCTTT	CASSNGQGGVVIPEAFF
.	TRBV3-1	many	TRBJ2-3	TGTGCCAGCAGCCATAGTATAGATACGCAGTATTTT	CASSHSIDTQYF
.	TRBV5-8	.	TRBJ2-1	TGTGCCAGCAGCTTGGTCCCGTTCTTC	CASSLVPFF
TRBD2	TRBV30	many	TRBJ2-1	TGTGCCTGGAGTGTACTAGCGGGGGGGCCCAATGAGCAGTTCTTC	CAWSVLAGGPNEQFF
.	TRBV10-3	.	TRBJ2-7	TGTGCCATCAGTGTCCAGCCGCCTGCCTACGAGCAGTACTTC	CAISVQPPAYEQYF
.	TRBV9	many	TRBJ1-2	TGTGCCAGCAGCGTAGGAGACAGACTCTCATATGGCTACACCTTC	CASSVGDRLSYGYTF
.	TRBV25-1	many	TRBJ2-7	TGTGCCAGCAGTGAATGGGGTCAAACCTACGAGCAGTACTTC	CASSEWGQTYEQYF
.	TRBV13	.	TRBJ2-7	TGTGCCAGCAGCCCCCTCAATACCTACGAGCAGTACTTC	CASSPLNTYEQYF
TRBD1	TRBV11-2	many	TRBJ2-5	TGTGCCAGCAGCACGGAGCGAGGGGGCCAGGGGACCCAGTACTTC	CASSTERGGQGTQYF
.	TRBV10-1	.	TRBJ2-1	TGCGCCAGCAGTGCTCAAGAAGGTCCCTACAATGAGCAGTTCTTC	CASSAQEGPYNEQFF
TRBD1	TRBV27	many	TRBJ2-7	TGTGCCAGCAGTTTCCGGGACAGCCACTACGAGCAGTACTTC	CASSFRDSHYEQYF
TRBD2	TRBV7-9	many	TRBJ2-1	TGTGCCAGCAGCTTAGCCCGACTAGCGGGAGCATTGTATGAGCAGTTCTTC	CASSLARLAGALYEQFF
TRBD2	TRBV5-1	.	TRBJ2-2	TGCGCCAGCAGCTTGGCCGCACTAGCGGGAGCCGGGGAGCTGTTTTTT	CASSLAALAGAGELFF
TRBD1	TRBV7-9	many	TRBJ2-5	TGTGCCAGCAGCTTGGGGACCGGGACAGGGGAGTACCAAGAGACCCAGTACTTC	CASSLGTGTGEYQETQYF
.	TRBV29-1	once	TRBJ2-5	TGCAGCGTTGAGGGGAGTAGCGAGACCCAGTACTTC	CSVEGSSETQYF
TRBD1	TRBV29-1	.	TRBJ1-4	TGCAGCGCCTCCGGGACAGGGGCAACTAATGAAAAACTGTTTTTT	CSASGTGATNEKLFF
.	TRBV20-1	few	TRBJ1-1	TGCAGTGCGCCGGGACGGACTACATTTGAAGCTTTCTTT	CSAPGRTTFEAFF
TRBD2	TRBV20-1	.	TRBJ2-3	TGCAGTGCTACACTAGCGGGAGTACCAGATACGCAGTATTTT	CSATLAGVPDTQYF
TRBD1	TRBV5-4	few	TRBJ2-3	TGTGCCAGCAGCTGGGGACAGGGCGGAACGCAGTATTTT	CASSWGQGGTQYF
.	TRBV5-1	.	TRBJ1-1	TGCGCCAGCAGCGCTAGAACTGAAATGAACACTGAAGCTTTCTTT	CASSARTEMNTEAFF
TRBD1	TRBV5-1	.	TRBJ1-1	TGCGCCAGCAGCTTGGAGGGGGCGAGGGACACTGAAGCTTTCTTT	CASSLEGARDTEAFF
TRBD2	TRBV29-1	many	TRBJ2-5	TGCAGCGTTGTCTCTAGCGGCCAAGAGACCCAGTACTTC	CSVVSSGQETQYF
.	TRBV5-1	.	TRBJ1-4	TGCGCCAGCAGCTTGTGGGGAGCTGAAAAACTGTTTTTT	CASSLWGAEKLFF
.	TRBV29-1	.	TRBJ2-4	TGCAGCGTTGAGACATACCTCGACATTCAGTACTTC	CSVETYLDIQYF
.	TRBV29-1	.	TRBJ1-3	TGCAGCGTTGAAGGGTTAACCAGCTCTGGAAACACCATATATTTT	CSVEGLTSSGNTIYF
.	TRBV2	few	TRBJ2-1	TGTGCCAGCAGTGAAACGAACAATGAGCAGTTCTTC	CASSETNNEQFF
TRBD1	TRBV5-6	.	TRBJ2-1	TGTGTCAGCAGCTTATCACAGGGGGCGAGTGAGCAGTTCTTC	CVSSLSQGASEQFF
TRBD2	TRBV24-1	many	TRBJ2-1	TGTGCCACCAGTGGGCTAGCGGGGGTCTCCTACAATGAGCAGTTCTTC	CATSGLAGVSYNEQFF
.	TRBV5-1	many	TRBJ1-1	TGCGCCAGCAGCCTTTTCGGTGGGGGGACTGAAGCTTTCTTT	CASSLFGGGTEAFF
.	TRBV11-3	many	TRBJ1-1	TGTGCCAGCAGCAAAGACCTGAACACTGAAGCTTTCTTT	CASSKDLNTEAFF
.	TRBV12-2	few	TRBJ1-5	TGTGCAAGTCGCTTAGCGCGATGGGACAGGTATAGCAATCAGCCCCAGCATTTT	CASRLARWDRYSNQPQHF
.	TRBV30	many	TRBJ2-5	TGTGCCTGGAGCGAGACAGGAGCACGTTTGACCCAGTACTTC	CAWSETGARLTQYF
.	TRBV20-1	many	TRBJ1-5	TGCAGTGCTAGTAGCACAGGGAATCAGCCCCAGCATTTT	CSASSTGNQPQHF
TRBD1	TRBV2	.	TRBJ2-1	TGTGCCAGCAGTACTTCACAGGGGGTTATGGAGGATGAGCAGTTCTTC	CASSTSQGVMEDEQFF
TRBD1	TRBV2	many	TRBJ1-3	TGTGCCAGCAGTGCCGGGACAGGGGCTGGAAACACCATATATTTT	CASSAGTGAGNTIYF
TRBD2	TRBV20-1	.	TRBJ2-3	TGCAGTGCTAGGAACCCGACTAGCGGGGAAGCAGATACGCAGTATTTT	CSARNPTSGEADTQYF
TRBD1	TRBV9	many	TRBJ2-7	TGTGCCAGCAGCCCCGGGACAGAACCCTACGAGCAGTACTTC	CASSPGTEPYEQYF
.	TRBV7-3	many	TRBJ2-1	TGTGCCAGCAGCTTTAGGAGTACCGCCCACGGTGAGCAGTTCTTC	CASSFRSTAHGEQFF
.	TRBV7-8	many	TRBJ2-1	TGTGCCAGCAGCCCAGGGGGGGCAGACAATGAGCAGTTCTTC	CASSPGGADNEQFF
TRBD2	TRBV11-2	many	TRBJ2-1	TGTGCCAGCAGCTTCGGGACTAGCGGGGGAACGAGGCAGTTCTTC	CASSFGTSGGTRQFF
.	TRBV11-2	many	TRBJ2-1	TGTGCCAGCAGCATGATAGCGGATTCCTACAATGAGCAGTTCTTC	CASSMIADSYNEQFF
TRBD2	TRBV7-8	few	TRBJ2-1	TGTGCCAGCAGCTTAGTACCGGGACTAGCGGGAGTTTACTACAATGAGCAGTTCTTC	CASSLVPGLAGVYYNEQFF
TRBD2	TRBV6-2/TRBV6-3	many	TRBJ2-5	TGTGCCAGCAGTTTGACTAGCCGGAGGACCCAGTACTTC	CASSLTSRRTQYF
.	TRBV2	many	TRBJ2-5	TGTGCCAGCAAGTTTGAAGAACGGGAGACCCAGTACTTC	CASKFEERETQYF
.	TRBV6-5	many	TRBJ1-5	TGTGCCAGCAGTATTACAGGAGATCAGCCCCAGCATTTT	CASSITGDQPQHF
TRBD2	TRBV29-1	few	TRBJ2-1	TGCAGCGTGGGAGCGGGGAGGAATGAGCAGTTCTTC	CSVGAGRNEQFF
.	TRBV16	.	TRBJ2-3	TGTGCCAGCAGCCAATCTTGGGGACGGACAGATACGCAGTATTTT	CASSQSWGRTDTQYF
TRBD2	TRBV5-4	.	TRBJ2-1	TGTGCCAGCAGCGTGGGGACTAGCGGCACTTACAATGAGCAGTTCTTC	CASSVGTSGTYNEQFF
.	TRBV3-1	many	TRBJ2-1	TGTGCCAGCAGTCAGATTAGGGGCCCTTACAATGAGCAGTTCTTC	CASSQIRGPYNEQFF
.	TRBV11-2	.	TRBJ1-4	TGTGCCAGCAGCTTAGAGTTTGAAAAACTGTTTTTT	CASSLEFEKLFF
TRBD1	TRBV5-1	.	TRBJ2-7	TGCGCCAGCAGCTTAGGCTCCGGGACAGGGAACTACGAGCAGTACTTC	CASSLGSGTGNYEQYF
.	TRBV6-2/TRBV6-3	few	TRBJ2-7	TGTGCCAGCAGTTACCGAAGCGTCCCAGGCGAGCAGTACTTC	CASSYRSVPGEQYF
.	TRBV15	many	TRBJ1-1	TGTGCCACCAGCAGAGATCTGGCGAACACTGAAGCTTTCTTT	CATSRDLANTEAFF
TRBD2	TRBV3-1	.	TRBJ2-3	TGTGCCAGCAGCCAGCTGGGACTAGCGGGAAGTACAGATACGCAGTATTTT	CASSQLGLAGSTDTQYF
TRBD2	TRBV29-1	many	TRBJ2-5	TGCAGCGTTGCGGCGGGAGTAGAGACCCAGTACTTC	CSVAAGVETQYF
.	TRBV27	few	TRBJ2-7	TGTGCCAGCAGATTTCCTGCGGTAAGGCTTACTAGGCGGGGTACGAACGAGCAGTACTTC	CASRFPAVRLTRRGTNEQYF